The 27 T cell receptor beta chains presented below share a single source sample, sequenced in a study of T cell responses to AZD1222 COVID-19 vaccine. Sequenced by immunoSEQ multiplex PCR; TCRdb stores in-frame clones only, minus some. Seen here are around 100,000 clones, around nine tenths observed once, and the top ten hold 15% to 20%. The material was peripheral blood, obtained on day 0 of AZD1222 vaccination. The receptors come from an adult in good health.

The J gene is TRBJ1-2, the V gene TRBV4-1, with TRBD1 matching over 7 bases. Germline loops: CDR1 MGHRA, CDR2 YSYEKL. With V trimmed by 0 bases and J by 2 bases, 9 bases remained unmatched. There are 17 residues in the CDR3. CDR3 loop: CASSQERTGRHNYGYTF. The CDR3 region has the DNA TGCGCCAGCAGCCAAGAACGGACAGGCCGCCACAACTATGGCTACACCTTC.

This chain joins TRBV24-1 and TRBJ1-3; 7 bases map to TRBD1. CDR1 is KGHDR and CDR2 is SFDVKD in the germline V gene. The CDR3 runs 15 residues. V was pared by 3 bases and J by 4 bases, with 5 bases of the junction left unmatched. CDR3: CATSDGADRGNTIYF. The CDR3 nucleotides read TGTGCCACCAGTGATGGGGCGGACAGGGGAAACACCATATATTTT.

The chain carries TRBV5-1 and TRBJ1-3; possibly TRBD1 for D (6 bases). This CDR3 region has 15 residues. With 3 bases removed from V and 2 bases from J, the gap between germline ends came to 12 bases. Germline V gene lookup returns CDR1 SGHRS and CDR2 YFSETQ. The DNA for the CDR3 is TGCGCCAGCAGCTCAGGGGTCGGCACTGGAAACACCATATATTTT. It specifies CASSSGVGTGNTIYF.

The chain is built from TRBV5-1 and TRBJ2-7; TRBD2 agrees at 11 bases. The CDR3 length is 16 residues. Germline CDR1 reads SGHRS; CDR2 reads YFSETQ. Losses at the gene ends were 7 bases for V and 1 base for J; bases not matched to a gene: 10. The CDR3 here is CASGRGGTSGSYEQYF. The CDR3 DNA reads as TGCGCCAGCGGGAGGGGTGGGACTAGCGGATCCTACGAGCAGTACTTC.

This chain joins TRBV6-2 or TRBV6-3 and TRBJ2-1, with D possibly matching TRBD2 (6 bases). This CDR3 comprises 16 residues. CDR1 and CDR2 (germline): MNHEY, SVGEGT. V was pared by 4 bases and J by 0 bases, with 13 bases between. CDR3 sequence reads: CASSSGTSSSYNEQFF. Written as DNA, the CDR3 is TGTGCCAGCAGTTCCGGGACTTCGAGCTCCTACAATGAGCAGTTCTTC.

V usage is TRBV5-6 and J usage is TRBJ2-7, with D perhaps TRBD1 (5 bases). This CDR3 is 14 amino acids long. Between the trimmed V and J ends, which lost 4 bases and 0 bases, there was a span of 11 bases. Looked up from germline, CDR1 is SGHDT and CDR2 is YYEEEE. The CDR3 sequence is CASSRDRSSYEQYF. CDR3 sequence (DNA): TGTGCCAGCAGCCGTGACAGAAGCTCCTACGAGCAGTACTTC.

The rearrangement links TRBV7-2 to TRBJ1-1; D is ambiguous. The CDR3 runs to 13 residues. V was trimmed by 1 base and J by 1 base, leaving 4 bases between them. In germline, CDR1 is SGHTA, CDR2 FQGNSA. The CDR3, as DNA: TGTGCCAGCAGCTTAGTACAGAACACTGAAGCTTTCTTT. This codes for CASSLVQNTEAFF. Full variable domain (rest looked up from reference TRBV7-2 and TRBJ1-1): GAGVSQSPSNKVTEKGKDVELRCDPISGHTALYWYRQSLGQGLEFLIYFQGNSAPDKSGLPSDRFSAERTGGSVSTLTIQRTQQEDSAVYLCASSLVQNTEAFFGQGTRLTVV.

This rearrangement joins TRBV6-5 to TRBJ2-3; TRBD2 might be the D (5 bases). CDR1 and CDR2 (germline): MNHEY, SVGAGI. The CDR3 spans 15 residues. Trimming left V 7 bases short and J 3 bases short, with 17 bases between. The DNA of the CDR3 is TGTGCCAGCACCGAGCTAGCCCGGGGAACAGATACGCAGTATTTT. This sequence encodes CASTELARGTDTQYF.

The rearrangement joins TRBV11-1 to TRBJ1-2; D possibly corresponds to TRBD1 (5 bases). V shed 5 bases and J shed 2 bases, with 6 bases lying between them. Germline V CDR1 and CDR2: SGHAT, FQDESV (reference sequence). The length of the CDR3 is 12 residues. The CDR3 loop is CASSRGNYGYTF. CDR3 DNA sequence: TGTGCCAGCAGCAGGGGAAACTATGGCTACACCTTC.

CDR3: CASSFRGSGANVLTF. In nucleotides, the CDR3 is TGTGCCAGCAGCTTCCGGGGATCTGGGGCCAACGTCCTGACTTTC. The V call is TRBV7-2, the J call TRBJ2-6; D may be TRBD2 (5 bases). Trimming took off 3 bases at V and 1 base at J, with 7 bases between the two ends. Per germline, CDR1 SGHTA and CDR2 FQGNSA. The CDR3 sequence is 15 residues long. Together with reference TRBV7-2 and TRBJ2-6, the CDR3 gives the full variable domain: GAGVSQSPSNKVTEKGKDVELRCDPISGHTALYWYRQSLGQGLEFLIYFQGNSAPDKSGLPSDRFSAERTGGSVSTLTIQRTQQEDSAVYLCASSFRGSGANVLTFGAGSRLTVL.

The V gene is TRBV11-3, the J gene TRBJ2-2; D not certain. This CDR3 has 12 amino acids. Germline CDR1 is SGHNT and CDR2 is YENEEA. V dropped 5 bases and J dropped 4 bases, with 5 bases sitting between them. This chain's CDR3 is CASSPSTGELFF. The CDR3 region has the DNA TGTGCCAGCAGCCCCTCCACCGGGGAGCTGTTTTTT.

The chain recombines TRBV6-4 with TRBJ2-3, with 9 bases lining up with TRBD2. Germline V lookup: CDR1 MRHNA, CDR2 SNTAGT. V dropped 6 bases and J dropped 2; count of bases not matched to a gene: 6. There are 15 residues in the CDR3. The CDR3 DNA sequence: TGTGCCAGCAGCCCCGCGGGGGGGTTCACAGATACGCAGTATTTT. Residues: CASSPAGGFTDTQYF.

J is TRBJ1-4 and V is TRBV4-2; the D gene is possibly TRBD1 (6 bases). The V gene's germline CDR1 is LGHNA and CDR2 YNFKEQ. The length of the CDR3 is 16 residues. Trimming pared 1 base from V and 7 bases from J, leaving 16 bases between. CDR3 bases: TGTGCCAGCAGCCAAGGAGTCGAGAGGGGGGGTGAAAAACTGTTTTTT. Translating gives CASSQGVERGGEKLFF.

The rearrangement joins TRBV3-1 (or the pseudogene TRBV3-2) to TRBJ2-2; TRBD2 agrees at 12 bases. The CDR3 covers 16 residues. Trimming at V came to 5 bases and at J to 7 bases, leaving 8 bases not matched to a gene. Germline V CDR1 and CDR2: LGHDT, YNNKEL (reference sequence). Written as DNA, the CDR3 is TGTGCCAGCAGCGCCCGGACTAGCGGGAATATCGGGGAGCTGTTTTTT. Amino acids: CASSARTSGNIGELFF.

The rearrangement links TRBV2 to TRBJ1-2, with D possibly matching TRBD1 (5 bases). Germline CDR1 reads SNHLY; CDR2 reads FYNNEI. This CDR3 region has 17 residues. V was pared by 5 bases and J by 4 bases, with 23 bases between. The CDR3 loop is CASSNTSGLLRGYGYTF. The DNA of the CDR3 is TGTGCCAGCAGTAACACCTCGGGGCTTTTACGGGGCTATGGCTACACCTTC.

CDR3: CASSLAASVYEQYF. Written as DNA, the CDR3 is TGTGCCAGCAGCTTGGCGGCTAGCGTCTACGAGCAGTACTTC. V usage is TRBV5-5 and J usage is TRBJ2-7; possibly TRBD2 for D (6 bases). This CDR3 spans 14 amino acids. V lost 0 bases, J lost 3 bases, and 10 bases lay in between. Germline loops: CDR1 SGHKS, CDR2 YYEKEE (reference sequence).

The chain recombines TRBV7-9 with TRBJ2-7; D gene uncertain. Germline assignment: CDR1 SEHNR and CDR2 FQNEAQ (reference sequence). The CDR3 spans 11 residues. The V end was cut by 4 bases, the J end by 7 bases, with 8 bases between. The DNA for the CDR3 is TGTGCCAGCAGCTCCTATGAGGAGCAGTACTTC. Amino acid sequence: CASSSYEEQYF.

This sequence joins TRBV3-1 (or the pseudogene TRBV3-2) and TRBJ1-1; possibly TRBD1 for D (6 bases). With 1 base removed from V and 7 bases from J, the gap between germline ends came to 13 bases. The CDR3 extends over 14 amino acids. Per the germline V gene, CDR1 is LGHDT and CDR2 is YNNKEL (reference sequence). CDR3 sequence: CASSQGGGGHEAFF. CDR3 DNA: TGTGCCAGCAGCCAAGGGGGTGGGGGACATGAAGCTTTCTTT.

The V gene is TRBV29-1, the J gene TRBJ2-7; D uncertain. The germline V gene has CDR1 SQVTM and CDR2 ANQGSEA. With 6 bases removed from V and 8 bases from J, the gap between germline ends came to 20 bases. The CDR3 covers 13 residues. CDR3 region: CSVYQARGGKQYF. The CDR3 DNA sequence: TGCAGCGTGTACCAGGCGCGAGGTGGGAAGCAGTACTTC.

This chain uses TRBV6-1 with TRBJ2-1, with 7 bases matching TRBD2. J lost 0 bases, V lost 4 bases, and 6 bases had no gene match. Germline assignment: CDR1 MNHNS and CDR2 SASEGT. The CDR3 has 16 residues. CDR3 coding DNA: TGTGCCAGCAGTGCCCGGAGCGGGGTCTCCTACAATGAGCAGTTCTTC. Translated: CASSARSGVSYNEQFF.

V usage is TRBV7-2 and J usage is TRBJ2-5; D might be TRBD1 (6 bases). Per the germline V gene, CDR1 is SGHTA and CDR2 is FQGNSA. V dropped 1 base and J dropped 5 bases, with 11 bases sitting between them. This CDR3 has 14 amino acids. CDR3 sequence: CASSLDWQGETQYF. Written as DNA, the CDR3 is TGTGCCAGCAGCTTAGATTGGCAGGGGGAGACCCAGTACTTC.

The rearrangement uses TRBV27 and TRBJ1-1; D is uncertain. Germline CDR1 MNHEY, CDR2 SMNVEV (reference sequence). The CDR3 contains 13 residues. Between the trimmed V and J ends, which lost 3 bases and 2 bases, there was a span of 7 bases. CDR3 region: CASSFSGNTEAFF. The CDR3 DNA reads as TGTGCCAGCAGTTTTTCGGGTAACACTGAAGCTTTCTTT.

The chain joins TRBV19 to TRBJ1-2; a weak D match, TRBD1 (6 bases). There are 14 residues in the CDR3. CDR1 is LNHDA and CDR2 is SQIVND in the germline V gene (reference sequence). V was shortened by 7 bases and J by 8 bases, with 20 bases between the two germline ends. DNA of the CDR3: TGTGCCAGTAACGATGACAGGCAGTCGGGAGGCTACACCTTC. Its translation is CASNDDRQSGGYTF. The whole variable domain, remainder taken from reference TRBV19 and TRBJ1-2, is DGGITQSPKYLFRKEGQNVTLSCEQNLNHDAMYWYRQDPGQGLRLIYYSQIVNDFQKGDIAEGYSVSREKKESFPLTVTSAQKNPTAFYLCASNDDRQSGGYTFGSGTRLTVV.

CDR3 amino acids: CASSPPTGPLAKNIQYF. In nucleotides, the CDR3 is TGTGCCAGCTCACCACCTACAGGGCCTCTAGCCAAAAACATTCAGTACTTC. The V gene is TRBV18, the J gene TRBJ2-4; TRBD1 is a possible D gene (6 bases). Germline V lookup: CDR1 KGHSH, CDR2 LQKENI. The V end was cut by 0 bases, the J end by 0 bases, with 12 bases between. This CDR3 spans 17 amino acids.

V usage is TRBV6-2 or TRBV6-3 and J usage is TRBJ2-2; D is unresolved. The CDR3 runs 13 residues. The germline V and J ends were trimmed by 4 bases and 5 bases, with 8 bases remaining between them. The germline V gene encodes CDR1 MNHEY and CDR2 SVGEGT. The CDR3 DNA follows: TGTGCCAGCAGTTTATCCTTAACCGGGGAGCTGTTTTTT. Protein sequence: CASSLSLTGELFF.

V is TRBV6-5 and J is TRBJ1-5, with 12 bases matching TRBD1. J gave up 10 bases and V 6 bases, and 10 bases lay outside the gene matches. In germline, CDR1 is MNHEY, CDR2 SVGAGI. The CDR3 runs to 15 residues. DNA for the CDR3: TGTGCCAGCAGGAAAAGCGGGACAGGGGGCGATCCCCAGCATTTT. Translating gives CASRKSGTGGDPQHF.

This clone was detected only once. The V call is TRBV6-5, the J call TRBJ1-2; 7 bases map to TRBD1. V lost 8 bases and J lost 1; bases outside the gene matches: 10. The CDR3 contains 15 residues. Germline CDR1 and CDR2: MNHEY and SVGAGI. CDR3 DNA sequence: TGTGCCAGCCACCAGGGACAGTCTAATAACTATGGCTACACCTTC. Encoded protein: CASHQGQSNNYGYTF.